This T cell receptor beta chain is from a study of beta chain features in type 1 diabetes. CDR1 SEHNR and CDR2 FQNEAQ come from the germline V gene (reference sequence). The V end lost 2 bases, the J end lost 3 bases, and 8 bases lay between the germline ends. The CDR3 runs 14 residues. What was sequenced were expressed TCRB transcripts, since all of the isolated RNA had been reverse transcribed. The data were produced by immunoSEQ multiplex PCR, yet TCRdb's version contains in-frame clones alone and is incomplete. The sample includes about 22,000 clones, less than 75% of them seen just once. This clone showed up just a few times. The antigen is not known. Whole-study findings and limits: Over-representation of high TCR-expressing cells was a possible consequence of cDNA sequencing. Type 1 diabetes patients had TCRB CDR3s that were shorter (moderately but significantly so) in all four CD4+ subsets.

The clonotype comes from a man between 18 and 29 years old with type 1 diabetes. The specimen sequenced was stem cell memory CD4+ T cells from blood. The chain carries TRBV7-9 and TRBJ1-5; D remains unclear. CDR3 in DNA: TGTGCCAGCAGCTTATCAGGAAACAATCAGCCCCAGCATTTT. Protein product: CASSLSGNNQPQHF. Based on the CDR3 plus reference TRBV7-9 and TRBJ1-5, the full variable domain is DTGVSQNPRHKITKRGQNVTFRCDPISEHNRLYWYRQTLGQGPEFLTYFQNEAQLEKSRLLSDRFSAERPKGSFSTLEIQRTEQGDSAMYLCASSLSGNNQPQHFGDGTRLSIL.